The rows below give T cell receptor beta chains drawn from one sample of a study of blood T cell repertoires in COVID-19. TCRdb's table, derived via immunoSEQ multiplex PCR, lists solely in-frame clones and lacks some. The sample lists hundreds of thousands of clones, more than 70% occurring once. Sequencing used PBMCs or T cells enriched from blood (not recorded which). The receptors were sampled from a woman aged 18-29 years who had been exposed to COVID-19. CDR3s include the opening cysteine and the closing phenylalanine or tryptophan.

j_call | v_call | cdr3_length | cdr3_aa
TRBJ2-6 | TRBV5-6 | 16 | CASSPQGFSGANVLTF
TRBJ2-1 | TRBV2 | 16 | CASSEDLAGALNEQFF
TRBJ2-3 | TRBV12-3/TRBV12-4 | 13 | CASSRTSEDTQYF
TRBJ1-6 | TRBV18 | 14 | CASSPGQGGSPLHF
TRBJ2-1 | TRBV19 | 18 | CASSMSPIDTSSYNEQFF
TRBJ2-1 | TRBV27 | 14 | CASSLSRLSNEQFF
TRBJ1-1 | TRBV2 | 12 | CAGSRDSNEAFF
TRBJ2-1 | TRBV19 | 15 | CASSIPMGRNNEQFF
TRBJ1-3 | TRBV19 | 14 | CASSPQLAGNTIYF
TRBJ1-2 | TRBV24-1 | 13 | CATSGGQYYGYTF
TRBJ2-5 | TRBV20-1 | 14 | CSASRTGTKETQYF
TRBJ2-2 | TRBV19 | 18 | CASSPASLAGSNTGELFF
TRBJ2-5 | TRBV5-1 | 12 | CASKRVQETQYF
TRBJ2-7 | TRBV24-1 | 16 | CATSGGPGQGTYEQYF
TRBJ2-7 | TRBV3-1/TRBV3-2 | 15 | CASSRTRDSSYEQYF
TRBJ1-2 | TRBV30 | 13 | CAWSPGWNYGYTF
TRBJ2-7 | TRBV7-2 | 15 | CASSLSGQGPYEQYF
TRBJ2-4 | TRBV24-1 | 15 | CATSDLQGGKNIQYF
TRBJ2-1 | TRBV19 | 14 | CATGWGGLYNEQFF
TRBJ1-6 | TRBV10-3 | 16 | CAISDGQLTANSPLHF
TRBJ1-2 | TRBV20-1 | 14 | CSASSAALHYGYTF
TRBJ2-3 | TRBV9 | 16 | CASSGGLAGGTDTQYF
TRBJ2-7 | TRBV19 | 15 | CASSATQTGVGEQYF
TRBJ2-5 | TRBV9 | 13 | CASTRSGSETQYF
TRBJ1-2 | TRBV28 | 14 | CASSLEGTAYGYTF
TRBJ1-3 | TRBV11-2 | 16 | CASSPVPDRAGNTIYF
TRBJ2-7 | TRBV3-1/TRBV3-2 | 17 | CASSQTTGASGSYEQYF
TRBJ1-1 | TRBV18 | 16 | CASSPYDRGPNTEAFF
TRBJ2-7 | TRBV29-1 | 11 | CSVEIYGEQYF
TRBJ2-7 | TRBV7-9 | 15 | CASSLGGTSGHEQYF
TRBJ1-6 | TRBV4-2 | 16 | CASSQDLSSYNSPLHF
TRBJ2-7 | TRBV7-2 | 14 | CASSRTQRVGEQYF
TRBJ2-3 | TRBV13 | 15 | CASSLTSGRTDTQYF
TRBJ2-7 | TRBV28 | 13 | CASSSPSRYEQYF
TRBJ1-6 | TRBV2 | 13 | CASSETGNSPLHF